This is a list of T cell receptor beta chains from one sample in a study of blood T cell repertoires in COVID-19. TCRdb's table, derived via immunoSEQ multiplex PCR, lists solely in-frame clones and lacks some. The data hold roughly 59,000 clones, with roughly 80% observed a single time. Sequenced sample: peripheral blood. Receptors originate from a human donor in a cohort sampled during active COVID-19. Both conserved end residues are trimmed from each CDR3. D genes are given only for firm matches.

V	D	J	CDR3
TRBV2	NA	TRBJ2-4	ASSVLAKNIQY
TRBV9	NA	TRBJ2-7	ASSGGDGKADEQY
TRBV6-5	NA	TRBJ1-2	ASTQGDRFYGYT
TRBV7-2	TRBD1	TRBJ1-5	ASSSGTGFNQPQH
TRBV5-4	TRBD2	TRBJ2-5	ASSLSASGMGKTQY
TRBV28	NA	TRBJ2-5	ASSFGGGRRSGETQY
TRBV6-5	NA	TRBJ2-1	ASREGNRPYNEQF
TRBV11-2	TRBD2	TRBJ2-1	ASSLRASGYNEQF
TRBV2	TRBD1	TRBJ2-7	ASSATGTAGNEQY
TRBV11-2	NA	TRBJ1-1	ASSLDRGGLVVDTEAF
TRBV19	TRBD1	TRBJ2-7	ASRPRDRGAEQY
TRBV5-1	NA	TRBJ2-1	ASSLEQTYNEQF
TRBV24-1	TRBD2	TRBJ2-1	ATSPETSGARLREQF
TRBV3-1/TRBV3-2	NA	TRBJ1-1	ASSQQTMNTEAF
TRBV3-1/TRBV3-2	TRBD1	TRBJ2-1	ASSQVSDLGDRVLMIGNEQF
TRBV19	NA	TRBJ1-5	ASSEQKYSNQPQH
TRBV6-2/TRBV6-3	TRBD2	TRBJ2-2	ASSQPWGSGTTGELF
TRBV28	NA	TRBJ1-1	ASIPGDGGAF
TRBV27	NA	TRBJ2-7	ASSFGSGATYEQY
TRBV19	NA	TRBJ2-3	ASSPSTATTDTQY
TRBV6-1	NA	TRBJ1-5	ASSAGEVHFTYSNQPQH
TRBV28	NA	TRBJ2-7	ASSLDAGTKEQY
TRBV12-3/TRBV12-4	NA	TRBJ2-5	ASRTGQQETQY
TRBV3-1/TRBV3-2	TRBD2	TRBJ2-7	ASSQRGPGGDEQY